This T cell receptor (beta chain) emerged from a study of post-analysis software for immune sequencing data. Study context: Relapsing-remitting, secondary progressive and progressive-relapsing multiple sclerosis were all included among the disease courses. Regarding the study as a whole: Patients used about five TRBV segments, including TRBV5-6, TRBV5-1 and TRBV20-1, more often than controls. Multiple sclerosis was associated with a significant reduction in normalized Chao1 diversity relative to controls.

For this clonotype: Its specificity is not known.

Between the trimmed V and J ends, which lost 0 bases and 6 bases, there was a span of 6 bases. Per the germline V gene, CDR1 is SEHNR and CDR2 is FQNEAQ (reference sequence). The CDR3 length is 13 residues. cDNA libraries for TCR beta contained unique molecular identifiers. Around 460,000 cDNA molecules came from around 0.96 to 9.9 million T cells. TCRdb re-analysed the PCR reads in MiXCR, keeping a single row per CDR3 protein. The repertoire consists of approximately 690,000 distinct CDR3 sequences, with 55% to 60% occurring once and the leading ten covering 10% to 12%. The J gene is TRBJ2-1, the V gene TRBV7-9; tentative D call: TRBD2 (5 bases). The sample was blood. The sequence was obtained from a girl under 10 years old with multiple sclerosis. The CDR3 here is CASSLAAVNEQFF. The CDR3 DNA follows: TGTGCCAGCAGCTTAGCAGCGGTCAATGAGCAGTTCTTC.